Detailed here is one TCR beta chain. Its antigen is unknown. CDR3 size: 16 residues. V dropped 3 bases and J dropped 2 bases, with 16 bases sitting between them. In germline, CDR1 is SGDLS, CDR2 YYNGEE. The sample originates from a study of graft-versus-host responses after intestinal transplantation. Overall study context: Among the recipients, all got anti-thymocyte globulin induction and then tacrolimus and steroids for around 3 years. Study findings and constraints: Marrow from the recipient contained GvH clones, some of which had appeared first in ileum or blood.

The method was immunoSEQ multiplex PCR; TCRdb's version includes in-frame clones alone and lacks a portion of them. The top ten clones hold 20% of a sample with some 12,000 clones, about 93% of them seen once. The sample in question was PBMCs, obtained 109 to 110 days after intestinal transplant. The chain carries TRBV9 and TRBJ2-3; possible D gene TRBD2, 6 bases. The clonotype comes from a human patient who received an intestinal transplant, so some T cells may come from the graft donor. The DNA of the CDR3 is TGTGCCAGCAGCGCAATGGACTACCCCTACACAGATACGCAGTATTTT. Protein sequence: CASSAMDYPYTDTQYF.